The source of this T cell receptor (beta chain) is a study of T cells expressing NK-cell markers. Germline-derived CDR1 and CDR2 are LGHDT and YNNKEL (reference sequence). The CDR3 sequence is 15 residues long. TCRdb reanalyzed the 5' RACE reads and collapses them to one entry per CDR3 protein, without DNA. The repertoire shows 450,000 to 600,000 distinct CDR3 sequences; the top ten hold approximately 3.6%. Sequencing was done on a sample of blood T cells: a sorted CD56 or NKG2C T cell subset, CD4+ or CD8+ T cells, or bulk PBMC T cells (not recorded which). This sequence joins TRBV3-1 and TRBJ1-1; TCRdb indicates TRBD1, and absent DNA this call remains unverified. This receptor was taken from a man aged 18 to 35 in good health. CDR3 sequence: CASSQTDRLNTEAFF. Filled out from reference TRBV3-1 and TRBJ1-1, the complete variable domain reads DTAVSQTPKYLVTQMGNDKSIKCEQNLGHDTMYWYKQDSKKFLKIMFSYNNKELIINETVPNRFSPKSPDKAHLNLHINSLELGDSAVYFCASSQTDRLNTEAFFGQGTRLTVV.